Detailed here is one TCR beta chain. The antigen is not known. Trimming cost V 2 bases and J 2 bases, with 21 bases left between them. CDR3 length equals 18 residues. The germline gives CDR1 KGHSH, CDR2 LQKENI. The DNA input per sorted-subset replicate PCR was 200 ng, corresponding to some 30,000 T cell genomes. Sequenced by immunoSEQ multiplex PCR; TCRdb stores in-frame clones only, minus some. The sample lists about 2.4 million clones; 93% were seen once. The data stem from a study of shared clonotypes between healthy human individuals. Study-wide points: It was anticipated that sequencing depth would influence how many clonotypes donors shared. Generally, naive subsets came out with larger estimated richness than memory subsets.

Naive CD45RA+ and memory CD45RA-negative subsets were split from CD4+ cells. The rearrangement uses TRBV18 and TRBJ1-1; no clear D gene. Source material: naive CD4+ T cells from PBMCs. Indicated subset: CD45RA+ positively selected. This sequence originates from a man between 18 and 29 years old in good health. Some clones in this sample may be carry-over from other donors' samples. The CDR3 DNA reads TGTGCCAGCTCACCATTCCAAGTTGGTGCAAGCAGCAACACTGAAGCTTTCTTT. Residues: CASSPFQVGASSNTEAFF.